Listed below are T cell receptor beta chains from one sample, sequenced in a study of shared clonotypes between healthy human individuals. The method was immunoSEQ multiplex PCR; TCRdb's version includes in-frame clones alone and lacks a portion of them. The table lists roughly 660,000 clones, roughly 91% of them singletons. Sample: memory CD8+ T cells from PBMCs. The receptors here all came from a young man in good health. Some clones in this sample may be carry-over from other donors' samples. Both conserved end residues are part of each CDR3. A D gene is named only where the DNA matches it firmly. Clone size, where shown, is once, few, many, or a class for clones that have expanded.

D gene: -
J gene: TRBJ1-1
clone size: -
V gene: TRBV6-5
CDR3 protein: CASSPLWGKNTEAFF
CDR3 DNA: TGTGCCAGCAGTCCTCTATGGGGGAAGAACACTGAAGCTTTCTTT

D gene: TRBD1
J gene: TRBJ2-7
clone size: -
V gene: TRBV28
CDR3 protein: CASVPGQGYEQYF
CDR3 DNA: TGTGCCAGCGTTCCGGGACAGGGATACGAGCAGTACTTC

D gene: -
J gene: TRBJ1-2
clone size: -
V gene: TRBV5-1
CDR3 protein: CASSLARDTYTF
CDR3 DNA: TGCGCCAGCAGCTTGGCCCGGGACACTTACACCTTC

D gene: -
J gene: TRBJ1-5
clone size: -
V gene: TRBV5-1
CDR3 protein: CASSSKGGNQPQHF
CDR3 DNA: TGCGCCAGCAGCTCAAAAGGTGGCAATCAGCCCCAGCATTTT

D gene: TRBD2
J gene: TRBJ2-3
clone size: -
V gene: TRBV7-3
CDR3 protein: CASSSLAGEADTQYF
CDR3 DNA: TGTGCCAGCAGCTCATTAGCGGGAGAGGCGGATACGCAGTATTTT

D gene: -
J gene: TRBJ1-5
clone size: -
V gene: TRBV6-6
CDR3 protein: CASNEGGWGQPQHF
CDR3 DNA: TGTGCCAGCAACGAAGGAGGGTGGGGTCAGCCCCAGCATTTT

D gene: TRBD2
J gene: TRBJ2-4
clone size: -
V gene: TRBV4-1
CDR3 protein: CASSLGGGEAKNIQYF
CDR3 DNA: TGCGCCAGCAGCCTCGGGGGGGGAGAGGCCAAAAACATTCAGTACTTC

D gene: TRBD1
J gene: TRBJ2-7
clone size: -
V gene: TRBV7-7
CDR3 protein: CASSLAQGHAYEQYF
CDR3 DNA: TGTGCCAGCAGCTTAGCACAGGGGCATGCCTACGAGCAGTACTTC

D gene: TRBD1
J gene: TRBJ2-7
clone size: -
V gene: TRBV19
CDR3 protein: CASSPRQGPSEQYF
CDR3 DNA: TGTGCCAGTAGTCCCCGACAGGGACCTTCCGAGCAGTACTTC

D gene: TRBD2
J gene: TRBJ2-7
clone size: -
V gene: TRBV29-1
CDR3 protein: CSVEGASGSYEQYF
CDR3 DNA: TGCAGCGTTGAAGGGGCTAGCGGGAGCTACGAGCAGTACTTC

D gene: -
J gene: TRBJ1-5
clone size: -
V gene: TRBV7-9
CDR3 protein: CASNLEDGYQPQHF
CDR3 DNA: TGTGCCAGCAATTTAGAGGACGGATATCAGCCCCAGCATTTT

D gene: -
J gene: TRBJ1-1
clone size: -
V gene: TRBV11-2
CDR3 protein: CASSPGPGAQFEAFF
CDR3 DNA: TGTGCCAGCAGCCCGGGGCCGGGGGCGCAATTTGAAGCTTTCTTT

D gene: TRBD1
J gene: TRBJ1-2
clone size: -
V gene: TRBV29-1
CDR3 protein: CSVPSRTGSGYTF
CDR3 DNA: TGCAGCGTCCCCTCCCGGACAGGGTCAGGCTACACCTTC

D gene: -
J gene: TRBJ1-2
clone size: -
V gene: TRBV4-3
CDR3 protein: CASSQIGTEANYGYTF
CDR3 DNA: TGCGCCAGCAGCCAAATCGGGACGGAAGCTAACTATGGCTACACCTTC

D gene: TRBD1
J gene: TRBJ2-7
clone size: -
V gene: TRBV29-1
CDR3 protein: CSASPGGKYEQYF
CDR3 DNA: TGCAGCGCCAGCCCAGGGGGCAAGTACGAGCAGTACTTC

D gene: -
J gene: TRBJ1-4
clone size: -
V gene: TRBV11-2
CDR3 protein: CASSLERRDEKLFF
CDR3 DNA: TGTGCCAGCAGCTTAGAACGGCGGGATGAAAAACTGTTTTTT

D gene: -
J gene: TRBJ2-1
clone size: once
V gene: TRBV27
CDR3 protein: CASSPRGHNEQFF
CDR3 DNA: TGTGCCAGCAGTCCCCGGGGCCACAATGAGCAGTTCTTC

D gene: -
J gene: TRBJ1-3
clone size: -
V gene: TRBV7-8
CDR3 protein: CASSLSARPEGNTIYF
CDR3 DNA: TGTGCCAGCAGCTTATCTGCCAGGCCAGAAGGAAACACCATATATTTT

D gene: TRBD1
J gene: TRBJ1-5
clone size: -
V gene: TRBV27
CDR3 protein: CASSFIGGWNQPQHF
CDR3 DNA: TGTGCCAGCAGTTTTATAGGGGGCTGGAATCAGCCCCAGCATTTT

D gene: -
J gene: TRBJ1-1
clone size: once
V gene: TRBV6-5
CDR3 protein: CASSYFGVRNTEAFF
CDR3 DNA: TGTGCCAGCAGTTACTTTGGGGTAAGGAACACTGAAGCTTTCTTT

D gene: -
J gene: TRBJ2-7
clone size: -
V gene: TRBV18
CDR3 protein: CASSATIGSIDYEQYF
CDR3 DNA: TGTGCCAGCTCAGCAACCATAGGGTCAATAGACTACGAGCAGTACTTC

D gene: -
J gene: TRBJ2-3
clone size: -
V gene: TRBV4-3
CDR3 protein: CASSQGVAWSTDTQYF
CDR3 DNA: TGCGCCAGCAGCCAAGGGGTAGCGTGGAGCACAGATACGCAGTATTTT

D gene: -
J gene: TRBJ1-2
clone size: -
V gene: TRBV6-1
CDR3 protein: CASSPRQVNYGYTF
CDR3 DNA: TGTGCCAGCTCCCCTCGACAGGTTAACTATGGCTACACCTTC

D gene: TRBD1
J gene: TRBJ1-5
clone size: -
V gene: TRBV2
CDR3 protein: CASREDRGQPQHF
CDR3 DNA: TGTGCCAGCAGGGAGGACAGGGGTCAGCCCCAGCATTTT

D gene: -
J gene: TRBJ1-1
clone size: -
V gene: TRBV7-6
CDR3 protein: CASSSLPHTEAFF
CDR3 DNA: TGTGCCAGCAGCTCACTCCCACACACTGAAGCTTTCTTT

D gene: -
J gene: TRBJ2-1
clone size: -
V gene: TRBV19
CDR3 protein: CASSIAYNEQFF
CDR3 DNA: TGTGCCAGTAGTATAGCCTACAATGAGCAGTTCTTC

D gene: -
J gene: TRBJ2-6
clone size: -
V gene: TRBV10-3
CDR3 protein: CAISESLSVSPSGANVLTF
CDR3 DNA: TGTGCCATCAGTGAGTCGTTGTCAGTCAGTCCCTCTGGGGCCAACGTCCTGACTTTC

D gene: -
J gene: TRBJ2-1
clone size: -
V gene: TRBV2
CDR3 protein: CASSEAWPDNEQFF
CDR3 DNA: TGTGCCAGCAGTGAAGCTTGGCCGGACAATGAGCAGTTCTTC

D gene: TRBD1
J gene: TRBJ1-5
clone size: -
V gene: TRBV30
CDR3 protein: CAWGTGGGSPQHF
CDR3 DNA: TGTGCCTGGGGTACAGGGGGCGGTTCGCCCCAGCATTTT

D gene: TRBD1
J gene: TRBJ2-7
clone size: -
V gene: TRBV4-3
CDR3 protein: CASGDRGSYEQYF
CDR3 DNA: TGCGCCAGCGGGGACAGGGGGAGTTACGAGCAGTACTTC

D gene: -
J gene: TRBJ2-7
clone size: -
V gene: TRBV30
CDR3 protein: CAWSVRASPLDEQYF
CDR3 DNA: TGTGCCTGGAGTGTACGGGCCTCCCCTTTGGACGAGCAGTACTTC

D gene: -
J gene: TRBJ1-2
clone size: -
V gene: TRBV27
CDR3 protein: CASSLRGAGYGYTF
CDR3 DNA: TGTGCCAGCAGTTTAAGGGGGGCGGGCTATGGCTACACCTTC

D gene: -
J gene: TRBJ2-2
clone size: -
V gene: TRBV28
CDR3 protein: CASSLREALSGTGELFF
CDR3 DNA: TGTGCCAGCAGTTTGAGGGAGGCACTCTCAGGAACCGGGGAGCTGTTTTTT

D gene: TRBD2
J gene: TRBJ2-3
clone size: -
V gene: TRBV7-7
CDR3 protein: CASSPGLAGGFADTQYF
CDR3 DNA: TGTGCCAGCAGTCCGGGACTAGCGGGAGGATTTGCAGATACGCAGTATTTT

D gene: TRBD1
J gene: TRBJ1-5
clone size: once
V gene: TRBV5-6
CDR3 protein: CASSLGTGSNQPQHF
CDR3 DNA: TGTGCCAGCAGCTTAGGGACAGGTAGCAATCAGCCCCAGCATTTT

D gene: -
J gene: TRBJ2-7
clone size: -
V gene: TRBV7-2
CDR3 protein: CASSTRTDHYEQYF
CDR3 DNA: TGTGCCAGCAGCACCCGGACAGACCACTACGAGCAGTACTTC

D gene: TRBD1
J gene: TRBJ2-1
clone size: -
V gene: TRBV4-2
CDR3 protein: CASSQGDRGASEQFF
CDR3 DNA: TGTGCCAGCAGCCAAGGTGACAGGGGTGCGAGTGAGCAGTTCTTC

D gene: -
J gene: TRBJ1-2
clone size: -
V gene: TRBV20-1
CDR3 protein: CSAEFDGYTF
CDR3 DNA: TGCAGTGCCGAGTTTGATGGCTACACCTTC

D gene: -
J gene: TRBJ2-4
clone size: -
V gene: TRBV27
CDR3 protein: CASIGGRENIQYF
CDR3 DNA: TGTGCCAGCATTGGAGGGCGCGAAAACATTCAGTACTTC

D gene: TRBD1
J gene: TRBJ2-7
clone size: -
V gene: TRBV7-8
CDR3 protein: CASSFGTGTYEQYF
CDR3 DNA: TGTGCCAGCAGCTTTGGGACAGGGACCTACGAGCAGTACTTC

D gene: -
J gene: TRBJ2-2
clone size: -
V gene: TRBV27
CDR3 protein: CASSFGAGELFF
CDR3 DNA: -

D gene: -
J gene: TRBJ2-7
clone size: -
V gene: TRBV9
CDR3 protein: CASSTTGESYEQYF
CDR3 DNA: TGTGCCAGCAGCACCACGGGGGAATCCTACGAGCAGTACTTC

D gene: -
J gene: TRBJ1-1
clone size: -
V gene: TRBV28
CDR3 protein: CASSLWGGFTEAFF
CDR3 DNA: TGTGCCAGCAGTTTATGGGGGGGTTTCACTGAAGCTTTCTTT

D gene: -
J gene: TRBJ1-5
clone size: once
V gene: TRBV6-5
CDR3 protein: CASSYSWPGPQHF
CDR3 DNA: TGTGCCAGCAGTTACTCGTGGCCAGGGCCCCAGCATTTT

D gene: -
J gene: TRBJ2-7
clone size: -
V gene: TRBV30
CDR3 protein: CAWSDEEWYEQYF
CDR3 DNA: TGTGCCTGGAGCGACGAGGAGTGGTACGAGCAGTACTTC

D gene: -
J gene: TRBJ1-1
clone size: few
V gene: TRBV5-1
CDR3 protein: CASSKRRDEAFF
CDR3 DNA: TGCGCCAGCAGCAAACGCAGGGATGAAGCTTTCTTT

D gene: TRBD2
J gene: TRBJ2-5
clone size: once
V gene: TRBV7-2
CDR3 protein: CASSLVWGTSGRKTQYF
CDR3 DNA: TGTGCCAGCAGCTTAGTATGGGGGACTAGCGGGAGAAAGACCCAGTACTTC

D gene: TRBD1
J gene: TRBJ1-4
clone size: -
V gene: TRBV27
CDR3 protein: CASRDDRGVLKGKLFF
CDR3 DNA: TGTGCCAGCAGGGACGACAGGGGGGTCCTAAAGGGAAAACTGTTTTTT

D gene: -
J gene: TRBJ1-2
clone size: -
V gene: TRBV27
CDR3 protein: CASLGGDSPNYGYTF
CDR3 DNA: TGTGCCAGCCTAGGGGGTGACAGCCCTAACTATGGCTACACCTTC

D gene: -
J gene: TRBJ2-7
clone size: -
V gene: TRBV10-3
CDR3 protein: CAISEGRPLGEQYF
CDR3 DNA: TGTGCCATCAGTGAAGGCAGGCCCCTCGGCGAGCAGTACTTC

D gene: TRBD2
J gene: TRBJ2-5
clone size: -
V gene: TRBV9
CDR3 protein: CASSVGTSDGETQYF
CDR3 DNA: TGTGCCAGCAGCGTCGGGACTAGCGATGGAGAGACCCAGTACTTC